A selection of T cell receptor beta chains follows, all from one sample in a study of blood T cell repertoires in COVID-19. TCRdb keeps only in-frame clones here, not all; method: immunoSEQ multiplex PCR. The sample shows 120,000 to 150,000 clones, 80% of them seen only once. The sequencing input was peripheral blood. These receptors were taken from a man aged 55-75 years with active or convalescent COVID-19. Both conserved end residues are part of each CDR3. The order of the fields is clone size, V gene, D gene, J gene, CDR3 protein, CDR3 DNA. D genes are given only for firm matches. Clone size is not always given. Where it is, it says once, few, many or a class for expanded clones.

-	TRBV27	-	TRBJ1-5	CASSLIGGGFQPQHF	TGTGCCAGCAGTTTAATAGGGGGGGGGTTTCAGCCCCAGCATTTT
-	TRBV21-1	-	TRBJ1-6	CASSRVEEGADSPLHF	TGTGCCAGCAGCCGCGTCGAGGAGGGGGCGGATTCACCCCTCCACTTT
-	TRBV10-3	-	TRBJ1-1	CAISGQNTEAFF	TGTGCCATCAGTGGACAGAACACTGAAGCTTTCTTT
-	TRBV4-3	-	TRBJ1-1	CASSQEEGGNTEAFF	TGCGCCAGCAGCCAAGAGGAGGGAGGGAACACTGAAGCTTTCTTT
few	TRBV2	-	TRBJ2-2	CASSEARLANTGELFF	TGTGCCAGCAGTGAAGCTCGTCTAGCGAACACCGGGGAGCTGTTTTTT
-	TRBV6-5	-	TRBJ1-2	CASLSKGGYTF	TGTGCCAGTCTTTCGAAGGGGGGCTACACCTTC
-	TRBV7-3	TRBD2	TRBJ2-7	CASSLAGSYEQYF	TGTGCCAGCAGCCTAGCGGGAAGCTACGAGCAGTACTTC
-	TRBV7-2	-	TRBJ1-5	CASSLGANLPQHF	TGTGCCAGCAGCTTAGGGGCGAATCTCCCCCAGCATTTT
-	TRBV4-2	TRBD2	TRBJ2-5	CASSQSTSGPETQYF	TGTGCCAGCAGCCAATCGACTAGCGGCCCGGAGACCCAGTACTTC
-	TRBV12-3/TRBV12-4	TRBD1	TRBJ1-1	CASSFQGAREAFF	TGTGCCAGCTCTTTTCAGGGGGCCAGGGAAGCTTTCTTT
-	TRBV4-2	TRBD1	TRBJ1-1	CASSGSGQGVDTEAFF	TGTGCCAGCAGCGGATCGGGACAGGGGGTCGACACTGAAGCTTTCTTT
-	TRBV19	TRBD1	TRBJ1-2	CASTFRDSRMDGYTF	TGTGCCAGTACCTTCCGGGACAGTCGAATGGATGGCTACACCTTC
-	TRBV3-1/TRBV3-2	-	TRBJ1-5	CASSQSGHNQPQHF	TGTGCCAGCAGCCAGTCGGGTCACAATCAGCCCCAGCATTTT
-	TRBV6-5	-	TRBJ1-1	CASSRGVGNTEAFF	TGTGCCAGCAGCAGGGGAGTTGGGAACACTGAAGCTTTCTTT
few	TRBV19	TRBD1	TRBJ2-7	CASSIRDRDYEQYF	TGTGCCAGTAGTATCCGGGACAGGGACTACGAGCAGTACTTC
-	TRBV5-5	-	TRBJ1-5	CASSPVRGGHQPQHF	TGTGCCAGCAGCCCCGTAAGGGGAGGGCATCAGCCCCAGCATTTT
-	TRBV4-1	TRBD1	TRBJ2-7	CASSQERIGTGSTEQYF	TGCGCCAGCAGCCAAGAACGAATAGGGACAGGGTCCACCGAGCAGTACTTC
-	TRBV5-1	-	TRBJ1-2	CASSETGGLNYGYTF	TGCGCCAGCAGCGAAACGGGAGGGTTGAACTATGGCTACACCTTC
-	TRBV5-1	TRBD1	TRBJ1-6	CASSLDATGDSPLHF	TGCGCCAGCAGCTTGGATGCGACAGGGGATTCACCCCTCCACTTT
-	TRBV12-5	-	TRBJ2-1	CASGFGSGAYNEQFF	TGTGCTAGTGGTTTCGGCTCAGGGGCCTACAATGAGCAGTTCTTC
-	TRBV28	TRBD2	TRBJ2-1	CASSFGGLVGNEQFF	TGTGCCAGCAGTTTCGGGGGACTAGTTGGTAATGAGCAGTTCTTC
-	TRBV19	-	TRBJ1-5	CASSIRRGGGANQPQHF	TGTGCCAGTAGTATCCGGCGCGGGGGGGGAGCCAATCAGCCCCAGCATTTT
-	TRBV6-5	-	TRBJ1-5	CASLVGNQPQHF	TGTGCCAGCTTAGTGGGCAATCAGCCCCAGCATTTT
-	TRBV20-1	-	TRBJ1-1	CSATQETEAFF	TGCAGTGCTACACAGGAGACTGAAGCTTTCTTT
-	TRBV5-6	-	TRBJ2-5	CASSTGAGGWLETQYF	TGTGCCAGCAGCACCGGGGCAGGGGGGTGGCTAGAGACCCAGTACTTC
-	TRBV28	TRBD1	TRBJ1-2	CASSLPQGVVDGYTF	TGTGCCAGCAGTTTACCACAGGGGGTGGTGGATGGCTACACCTTC
-	TRBV19	TRBD2	TRBJ2-3	CASSGKREAGTDTQYF	TGTGCCAGTAGTGGGAAGCGGGAGGCGGGCACAGATACGCAGTATTTT
once	TRBV7-8	TRBD1	TRBJ1-2	CASSLAGQGVGYTF	TGTGCCAGCAGCTTAGCGGGTCAGGGGGTTGGCTACACCTTC
-	TRBV2	-	TRBJ2-7	CASTLLHEQYF	TGTGCCAGCACCTTACTCCACGAGCAGTACTTC
-	TRBV28	-	TRBJ1-3	CASGRGSGNTIYF	TGTGCCAGCGGGCGGGGCTCTGGAAACACCATATATTTT
-	TRBV6-2/TRBV6-3	TRBD1	TRBJ1-1	CASSAQQGVNTEAFF	TGTGCCAGCAGTGCGCAACAGGGGGTGAACACTGAAGCTTTCTTT
-	TRBV6-5	-	TRBJ1-1	CASSYGRSGTEAFF	TGTGCCAGCAGTTACGGGAGATCGGGCACTGAAGCTTTCTTT
-	TRBV7-2	-	TRBJ2-3	CASSLQVLDTQYF	TGTGCCAGCAGTTTGCAGGTTCTAGATACGCAGTATTTT
-	TRBV7-3	TRBD1	TRBJ2-3	CASSWGQGGADTQYF	TGTGCCAGCAGCTGGGGACAGGGTGGGGCAGATACGCAGTATTTT
few	TRBV7-9	TRBD1	TRBJ1-2	CASSFGEGARGYTF	TGTGCCAGCAGCTTCGGCGAGGGGGCTAGGGGCTACACCTTC
-	TRBV18	TRBD1	TRBJ1-5	CASSPGRTGAGNQPQHF	TGTGCCAGCTCACCCGGCCGGACAGGCGCGGGCAATCAGCCCCAGCATTTT
-	TRBV12-3/TRBV12-4	TRBD1	TRBJ1-5	CASSQTGDQPQHF	TGTGCCAGCAGCCAGACAGGGGATCAGCCCCAGCATTTT
once	TRBV4-2	TRBD2	TRBJ2-1	CASSQGVLAGGGRSVEFF	TGTGCCAGCAGCCAAGGCGTTCTAGCGGGAGGGGGTAGGTCTGTGGAGTTCTTC
few	TRBV6-2/TRBV6-3	-	TRBJ2-3	CASSFESEVYTQYF	TGTGCCAGCAGTTTCGAGTCGGAGGTATATACGCAGTATTTT
-	TRBV4-1	TRBD1	TRBJ1-4	CASSPYDRDEKLFF	TGCGCCAGCAGCCCCTACGACAGGGATGAAAAACTGTTTTTT
-	TRBV29-1	-	TRBJ1-2	CSVAGGAERGYTF	TGCAGCGTCGCTGGCGGAGCAGAACGTGGCTACACCTTC